This T cell receptor beta chain was obtained from a study of blood T cell repertoires in COVID-19. Produced via immunoSEQ multiplex PCR; TCRdb's table is partial and in-frame only. Here the sample spans some 74,000 clones, about 72% being singletons. V lost 0 bases and J lost 6, with 12 bases in between. Looked up from germline, CDR1 is SGHKS and CDR2 is YYEKEE (reference sequence). CDR3 length equals 14 residues. Worth noting for this clone: Other DNA sequences within the sample encode an identical CDR3.

The V gene is TRBV5-5, the J gene TRBJ1-2, with D possibly being TRBD1 (6 bases). The sample was peripheral blood. This sequence was found in a man between 65 and 79 years old with active or convalescent COVID-19. The CDR3 here is CASSLEGGGHGYTF. CDR3 nucleotide sequence: TGTGCCAGCAGCTTGGAAGGGGGTGGGCATGGCTACACCTTC.